This T cell receptor (beta chain) was obtained from a study of molecular identifiers for immune sequencing clone quantification. Overall study findings and caveats: The share of molecules held by clones above 20 RNA copies was over 98% in effector cells and under 1% in naive cells.

Only a few counts were recorded for this clonotype. The antigen remains unidentified. TCRdb reprocessed the PCR reads via MiXCR and lists one record per CDR3 protein. The sample has about 86,000 distinct CDR3 sequences; nearly 25% are singletons. V was cut by 4 bases and J by 3 bases, with 9 bases left in between. This CDR3 is 14 amino acids long. Germline-derived CDR1 and CDR2 are MGHRA and YSYEKL. Sample: naive CD8+ T cells from blood, with Jurkat cell RNA spiked in. Subset of the sample: FACS-sorted CD8+CD4-CCR7+CD45RA+ naive T cells. The chain uses TRBV4-1 and TRBJ2-2, with D possibly being TRBD2 (7 bases). This clonotype was obtained from a human donor in good health. Some libraries in this study had Jurkat cell RNA spiked in. CDR3 bases: TGCGCCAGCAGCCTAGGGGGGGACACCGGGGAGCTGTTTTTT. Encoded protein: CASSLGGDTGELFF.